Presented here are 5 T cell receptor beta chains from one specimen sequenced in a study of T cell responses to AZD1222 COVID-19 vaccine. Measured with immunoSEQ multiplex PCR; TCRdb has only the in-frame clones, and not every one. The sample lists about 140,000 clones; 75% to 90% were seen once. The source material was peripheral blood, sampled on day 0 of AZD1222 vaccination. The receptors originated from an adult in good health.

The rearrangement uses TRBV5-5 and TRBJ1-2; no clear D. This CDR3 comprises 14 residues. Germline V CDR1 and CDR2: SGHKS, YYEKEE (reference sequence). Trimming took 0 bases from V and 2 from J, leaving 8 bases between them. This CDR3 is CASSLEFLNYGYTF. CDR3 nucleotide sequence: TGTGCCAGCAGCTTGGAATTTCTCAACTATGGCTACACCTTC. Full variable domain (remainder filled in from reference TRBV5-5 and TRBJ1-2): DAGVTQSPTHLIKTRGQQVTLRCSPISGHKSVSWYQQVLGQGPQFIFQYYEKEERGRGNFPDRFSARQFPNYSSELNVNALLLGDSALYLCASSLEFLNYGYTFGSGTRLTVV.

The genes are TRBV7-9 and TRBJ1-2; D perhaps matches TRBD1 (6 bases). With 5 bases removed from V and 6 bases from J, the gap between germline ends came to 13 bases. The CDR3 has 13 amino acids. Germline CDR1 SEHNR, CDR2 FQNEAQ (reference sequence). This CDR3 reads CASSLDSGNGYTF. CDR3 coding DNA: TGTGCCAGCAGCCTGGACAGCGGTAATGGCTACACCTTC. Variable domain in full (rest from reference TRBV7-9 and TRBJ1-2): DTGVSQNPRHKITKRGQNVTFRCDPISEHNRLYWYRQTLGQGPEFLTYFQNEAQLEKSRLLSDRFSAERPKGSFSTLEIQRTEQGDSAMYLCASSLDSGNGYTFGSGTRLTVV.

CDR3 loop: CALYAGQENTEAFF. As DNA, the CDR3 is TGTGCCCTTTACGCTGGACAAGAGAACACTGAAGCTTTCTTT. The chain carries TRBV30 and TRBJ1-1, with a weak D call TRBD1 (5 bases). CDR3 length: 14 amino acids. Germline CDR1 is GTSNPN and CDR2 is SVGIG (reference sequence). V was clipped by 8 bases and J by 1 base, with 17 bases between them.

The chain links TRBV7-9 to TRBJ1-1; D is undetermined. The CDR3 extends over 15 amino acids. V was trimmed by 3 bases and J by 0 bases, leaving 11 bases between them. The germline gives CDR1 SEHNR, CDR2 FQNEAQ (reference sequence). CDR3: CASSFPSGLNTEAFF. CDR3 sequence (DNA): TGTGCCAGCAGCTTCCCTAGCGGATTGAACACTGAAGCTTTCTTT.

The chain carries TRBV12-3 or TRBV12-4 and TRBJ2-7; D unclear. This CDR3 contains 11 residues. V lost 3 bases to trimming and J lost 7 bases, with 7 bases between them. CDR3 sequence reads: CASSFGREQYF. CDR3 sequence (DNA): TGTGCCAGCAGTTTCGGGCGAGAGCAGTACTTC.